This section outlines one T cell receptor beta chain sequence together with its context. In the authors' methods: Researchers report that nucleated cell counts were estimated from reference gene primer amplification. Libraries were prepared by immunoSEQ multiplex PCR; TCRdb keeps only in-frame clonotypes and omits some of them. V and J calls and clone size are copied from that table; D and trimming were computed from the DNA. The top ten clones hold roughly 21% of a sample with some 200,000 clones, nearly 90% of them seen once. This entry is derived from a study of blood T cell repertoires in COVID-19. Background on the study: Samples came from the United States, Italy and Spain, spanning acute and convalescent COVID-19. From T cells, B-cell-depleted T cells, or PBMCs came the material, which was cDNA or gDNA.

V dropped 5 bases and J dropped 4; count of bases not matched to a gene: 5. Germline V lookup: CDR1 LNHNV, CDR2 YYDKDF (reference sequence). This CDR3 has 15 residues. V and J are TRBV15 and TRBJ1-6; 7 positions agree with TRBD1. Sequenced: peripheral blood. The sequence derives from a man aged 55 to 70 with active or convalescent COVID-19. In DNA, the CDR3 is TGTGCCACCAGCCGACTGGGACAGTATAATTCACCCCTCCACTTT. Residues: CATSRLGQYNSPLHF.